This T cell receptor beta chain was sequenced for a study of cytomegalovirus exposure and HLA in healthy donors (dated by TCRdb to 2016 to 2017). Regarding the study in general: An earlier analysis of approximately 640 of the donors reported about 250 Gb of sequence data and 117 million unique TCR beta sequences from about 179 million T cells. On average, around 240,000 unique TCR beta nucleotide sequences were sequenced per donor among roughly 430 genotyped donors of the cohort, with roughly 18% of those sequences being non-productive. Of the approximately 400 genotyped donors, 75% to 85% were placed in the genetic ancestry cluster associated with self-reported Caucasian donors. To study patterns of TCR occurrence, a later analysis re-analyzed previously published TCR beta repertoires from under 750 donors and added high-resolution HLA genotyping. The later analysis used no new phenotypic data to find candidate immune exposures, relying instead on TCR beta sequences and their occurrence across donors. Roughly five DR-DQ haplotypes were handled as single units for association and clustering, since linkage in the cohort was strong. Using immunosequencing, the study profiled T cell repertoires from around 670 subjects and related those repertoires to cytomegalovirus serostatus. Besides the first cohort of 550 to 750 subjects, a separate validation cohort made up of over 95 different subjects was used. The study aimed to test whether signatures of past pathogen exposure could be identified by cataloging public T cell receptors. Every discovery cohort repertoire had been produced on one sequencing platform. To predict cytomegalovirus infection status, the study combined high-throughput TCR immunosequencing, statistical association of individual TCRs with disease status, and machine learning. Roughly 300 gigabases of sequencing data and approximately 85 million unique TCR sequences were included in an early release covering roughly 600 HLA-typed donors. Typing coverage differed by locus: A, B, C, DRB1 and DQB1 were typed in roughly 620-640 donors, DQA1 in 522, DPA1 in 606, and DPB1 in around 490. Genome-wide SNP genotypes for about 65% of the roughly 670 donors were used in a later genetic analysis, which treated that subset as a discovery cohort. In an earlier analysis of 500 to 650 of the donors, high-throughput TCR beta sequencing was used to judge whether each TCR beta V gene segment behaved as functional or pseudogenic. HLA typing covered class I and class II loci at four-digit resolution. Donor age, sex, ethnicity and CMV serostatus were compiled alongside the repertoire data. General findings and caveats noted by the study authors: Only TCR beta chains were sequenced in this cohort, and the absence of alpha or paired-chain data limited detectable features. A total of fewer than 200 TCR beta chains were listed by the study as associated with cytomegalovirus. An association between a missense DCLRE1C variant and V-gene and J-gene trimming of TCR beta chains was found in a later genetic analysis and replicated in an independent cohort. In a later analysis, TCR association rates were found to vary across HLA loci, with the most associated TCRs seen for DRB1 alleles and the fewest for HLA-C alleles. Some IMGT-functional V segments, including TRBV6-2 and TRBV6-3, could not be distinguished by the 87-base-pair reads and were therefore excluded. Because HLA typing was unavailable for some donors at each locus, only the typed subset was used in association tests. Because counts were too low, about 17 rarely observed V segments, including chromosome 9 orphons, were excluded from the earlier analysis of 587 of the donors. A further reported finding was that TCR beta sequences accurately predicted the HLA-A and HLA-B alleles for most subjects in the first cohort. A later analysis reported that several top co-occurrence clusters appeared linked to parvovirus B19, influenza, CMV and Epstein-Barr virus. Compared with the roughly 670-donor mean, donors in an Asian-associated ancestry cluster had fewer N-insertions in productive TCRs, according to a later genetic analysis. A later analysis found that most CMV-associated TCR beta chains appeared HLA-restricted, with HLA associations seemingly driven largely by CMV exposure. In a later analysis, HLA-associated TCR beta chains were found to be more clonally expanded and to have lower generation probabilities than equally common non-associated chains. In both the original and validation cohorts, the classifier was reported to diagnose cytomegalovirus status with high specificity and sensitivity. Most TCR sequences were seen in very few donors, while some public TCRs were found in many individuals. Specific HLA alleles were associated with roughly 16,000 TCR beta sequences at a false discovery rate of 0.05 in a later analysis. It was suggested by the authors that the approach could potentially be generalized to other disease states and immunological phenotypes. An earlier analysis of approximately 590 of the donors showed that most TCR beta V segments appeared in productive rearrangements either about 90% or about 30% of the time, which broadly matched IMGT annotations. In vitro tests confirmed that three of the cytomegalovirus-associated TCR beta chains recognize cytomegalovirus antigens. Strong co-occurrence of HLA alleles, especially DR and DQ, made assigning TCR associations to individual alleles difficult. A group of highly shared sequence variants was considered likely to be a technical artifact of the sequencing pipeline. Linkage disequilibrium might explain the correlated functional status among segregating V segments, but an unknown experimental factor could not be ruled out. The only immune exposure information available for the cohort was CMV serostatus. The presence/absence analyses assumed that sequencing depth was roughly uniform across donors, and that assumption may not be true.

Trimming at the junction amounts to 7 bases on V and 13 bases on J, and the germline ends lie 19 bases apart. The CDR3 starts with the cysteine, ends with the phenylalanine, and has 12 residues. The kept DNA is CDR3 alone, 36 bases in frame from the first base. The germline V gene (reference sequence) gives CDR1 as LNHDA and CDR2 as SQIVND. The protocol used for the library was the immunoSEQ multiplex PCR assay. For the multiplex PCR, a mixture combining 60 forward primers for TCR Vbeta segments and 13 reverse primers for TCR Jbeta segments was used. Amplification of the CDR3 region of rearranged TCR beta genes was performed with a multiplex PCR assay on genomic DNA. Amplified TCR beta libraries were sequenced as 87-base-pair reads on the Illumina HiSeq System. Per the original workflow: In a later analysis, tens of millions of unique TCR beta chains were counted across the roughly 670 repertoires, and approximately 9.9 million of these chains were shared by at least two donors. To remove PCR and sequencing errors, raw reads were error-corrected and collapsed into unique sequences using a nearest-neighbor algorithm that merged closely related sequences. CDR3 sequences were aligned to IMGT reference sequences to assign V, D and J gene segments. Each retained sequence needed at least a six-nucleotide match to both a V gene segment and a J gene segment. A rearrangement was called productive if the CDR3 had no stop codons and remained in frame with V and J, and every other rearrangement was called non-productive. Following IMGT convention, CDR3 was defined as the stretch from the second conserved V-encoded cysteine to the conserved J-encoded phenylalanine. The earlier analysis of about 610 of the donors excluded any sequence lacking an unambiguous match to a single V gene segment. In an earlier analysis of several hundred of the donors, a V segment was called functional when productive rearrangements were above 56.7%, and segregating when the standard deviation between donors exceeded 5%. A statistical classification framework was developed to diagnose cytomegalovirus status using the catalog of TCR beta chain sequences. A later analysis assigned V and J genes by comparing TCR nucleotide sequences with IMGT/GENE-DB human TR gene sequences. The TCRdist pipeline was used in a later analysis to assign CDR3 sequences and most-parsimonious VDJ recombination scenarios. In a later analysis, each TCR beta chain was defined by its CDR3 amino acid sequence together with its V-gene family, and reads lacking a unique V-gene family were excluded. To address suspected cross-contamination and a sequencing artifact, a later analysis removed 592 highly shared, low-generation-probability nucleotide sequences. In a later analysis, a clonal expansion index was calculated for each public chain from normalized within-repertoire ranks of inferred template counts. Generation probabilities in a later analysis came from a VDJ recombination model fitted to out-of-frame rearrangements, and those results were checked against IGoR. Hypergeometric tests were used in a later analysis to score TCR-TCR, TCR-HLA and TCR-CMV co-occurrence, with a repertoire-size bias correction applied to the TCR pairs. A later analysis estimated false discovery rates by permuting HLA or CMV assignments 20 times. A later analysis grouped co-occurring TCRs with DBSCAN, adding TCRdist sequence similarity when clustering within HLA-allele-positive subsets. Repertoires with fewer than 30,000 or more than 120,000 public chains, plus five repertoires with anomalous nucleotide sharing, were excluded from co-occurrence clustering. TCRdb limited this immuneACCESS table to in-frame rearrangements with V and J called. A share of clones is missing; checked studies link under half to unresolved V genes, and the rest is unexplained. That table supplies the V and J calls and clone size; D and trimming were determined from the DNA. This sample comprises tens of thousands of clones, more than 80% of them detected only once. 9.5% to 13% of the sample comes from the top ten.

Note on this clone: Its cognate antigen has yet to be identified. No base quality values were provided; no much bigger clone lies one nucleotide off.

In total, fewer than 750 healthy bone marrow donors made up the cohort. All cohort members were sampled while nominally healthy, although unrecorded immune exposures were likely present. The donor tested CMV seropositive, placing the donor among the approximately 290 seropositive members of the cohort. Each donor provided a peripheral blood sample, and peripheral blood mononuclear cells were used for TCR beta sequencing. Genomic DNA was extracted from the blood cell samples with the Qiagen DNeasy Blood Extraction Kit. The V gene is TRBV19 and the J gene is TRBJ1-2, and the D gene may be TRBD1, 5 bases matching. The sequenced sample consisted of PBMCs. The receptor was derived from a woman between 25 and 40 years old in good health and CMV-seropositive. The CDR3 reads as follows: CASTSSVNRRTF. The sequenced DNA: TGTGCCAGTACCTCCTCGGTTAACAGGCGCACCTTC.